This T cell receptor (beta chain) was recovered during a study of blood T cell repertoires in COVID-19. Study background: The origin of the acute and convalescent COVID-19 samples was the United States, Italy and Spain.

Original processing notes: Counts of nucleated cells, estimated from reference gene primer amplification, were obtained. Libraries were prepared by immunoSEQ multiplex PCR; TCRdb keeps only in-frame clonotypes and omits some of them. V and J calls and clone size are those listed in that table; D and trimming were worked out from the DNA. There are roughly 80,000 clones in the sample; about four fifths occur only once, and roughly 9% lies in the top ten. Germline-derived CDR1 and CDR2 are KGHDR and SFDVKD. CDR3 length: 14 amino acids. V gave up 5 bases and J gave up 3 bases; unmatched junction bases: 4.

The chain combines TRBV24-1 with TRBJ2-3; 7 bases line up with TRBD2. The receptor comes from a human donor in a cohort sampled during active COVID-19. Sequencing was performed on peripheral blood. The CDR3 spells CATSARGGTDTQYF. The CDR3 region has the DNA TGTGCCACCAGTGCACGGGGAGGGACAGATACGCAGTATTTT.